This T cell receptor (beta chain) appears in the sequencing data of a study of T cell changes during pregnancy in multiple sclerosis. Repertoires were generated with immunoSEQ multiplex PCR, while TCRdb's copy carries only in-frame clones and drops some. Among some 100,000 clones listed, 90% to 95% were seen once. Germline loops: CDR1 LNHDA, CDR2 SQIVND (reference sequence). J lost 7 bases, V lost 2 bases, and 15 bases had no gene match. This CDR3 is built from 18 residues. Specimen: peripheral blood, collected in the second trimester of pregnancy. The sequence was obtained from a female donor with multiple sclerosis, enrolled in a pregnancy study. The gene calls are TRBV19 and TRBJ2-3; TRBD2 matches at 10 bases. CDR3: CASSIKSGRAVEWYTQYF. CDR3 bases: TGTGCCAGTAGTATAAAAAGCGGGAGGGCCGTGGAGTGGTATACGCAGTATTTT.